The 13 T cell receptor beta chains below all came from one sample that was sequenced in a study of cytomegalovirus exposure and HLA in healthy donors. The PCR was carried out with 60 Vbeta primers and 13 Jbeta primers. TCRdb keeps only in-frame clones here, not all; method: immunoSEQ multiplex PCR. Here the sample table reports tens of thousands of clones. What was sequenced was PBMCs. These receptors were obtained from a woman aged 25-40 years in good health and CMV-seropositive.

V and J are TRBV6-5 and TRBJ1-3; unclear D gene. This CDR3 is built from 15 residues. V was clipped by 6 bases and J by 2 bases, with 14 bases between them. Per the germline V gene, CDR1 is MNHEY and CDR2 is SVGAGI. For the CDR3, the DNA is TGTGCCAGCAGCCCCGGGAGGGCAGCTGGAAACACCATATATTTT. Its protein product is CASSPGRAAGNTIYF.

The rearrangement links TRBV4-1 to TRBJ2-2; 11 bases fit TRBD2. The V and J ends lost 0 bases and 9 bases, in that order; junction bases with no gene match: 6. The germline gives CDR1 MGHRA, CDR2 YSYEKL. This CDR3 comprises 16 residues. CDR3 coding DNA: TGCGCCAGCAGCCAAGAACAACTAGCGGGAGTACGGGAGCTGTTTTTT. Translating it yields CASSQEQLAGVRELFF.

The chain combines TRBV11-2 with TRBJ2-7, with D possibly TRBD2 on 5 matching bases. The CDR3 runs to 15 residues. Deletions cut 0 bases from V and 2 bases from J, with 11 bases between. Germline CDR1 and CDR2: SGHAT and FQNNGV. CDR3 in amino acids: CASSLEGGLAYEQYF. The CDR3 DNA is TGTGCCAGCAGCTTAGAGGGCGGGCTGGCCTACGAGCAGTACTTC.

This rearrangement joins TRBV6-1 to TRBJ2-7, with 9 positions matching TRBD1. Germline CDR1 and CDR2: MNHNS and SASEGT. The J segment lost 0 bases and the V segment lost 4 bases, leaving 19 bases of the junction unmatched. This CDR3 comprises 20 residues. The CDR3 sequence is CASSGEDWDRVSRSSYEQYF. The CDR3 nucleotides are TGTGCCAGCAGTGGAGAAGATTGGGACAGGGTCAGTCGGAGCTCCTACGAGCAGTACTTC.

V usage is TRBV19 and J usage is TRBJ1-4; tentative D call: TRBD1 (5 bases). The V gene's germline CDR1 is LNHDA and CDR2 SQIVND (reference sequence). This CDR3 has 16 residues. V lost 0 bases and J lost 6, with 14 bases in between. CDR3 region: CASSIDSGARDEKLFF. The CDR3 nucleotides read TGTGCCAGTAGTATAGATTCTGGGGCCCGAGATGAAAAACTGTTTTTT.

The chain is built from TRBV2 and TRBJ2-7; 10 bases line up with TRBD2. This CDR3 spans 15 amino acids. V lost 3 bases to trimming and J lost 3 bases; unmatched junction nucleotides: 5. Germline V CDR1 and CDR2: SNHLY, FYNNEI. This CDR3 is CASSDPSGRGYEQYF. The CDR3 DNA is TGTGCCAGCAGTGATCCTAGCGGGAGAGGCTACGAGCAGTACTTC.

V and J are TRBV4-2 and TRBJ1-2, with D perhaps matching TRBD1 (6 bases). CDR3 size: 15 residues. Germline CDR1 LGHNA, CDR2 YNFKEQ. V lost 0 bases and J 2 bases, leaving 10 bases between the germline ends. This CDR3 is CASSQDLGQNYGYTF. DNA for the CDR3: TGTGCCAGCAGCCAAGATCTTGGACAGAACTATGGCTACACCTTC.

CDR3 residues: CASSFPGIQQETQYF. CDR3 DNA: TGTGCCAGCAGCTTCCCGGGAATACAACAAGAGACCCAGTACTTC. V is TRBV6-6 and J is TRBJ2-5, with D tentatively TRBD2 (5 bases). The CDR3 sequence is 15 residues long. The V end lost 6 bases, the J end lost 2 bases, and 16 bases lay between the germline ends. Per germline, CDR1 MNHNY and CDR2 SVGAGI (reference sequence).

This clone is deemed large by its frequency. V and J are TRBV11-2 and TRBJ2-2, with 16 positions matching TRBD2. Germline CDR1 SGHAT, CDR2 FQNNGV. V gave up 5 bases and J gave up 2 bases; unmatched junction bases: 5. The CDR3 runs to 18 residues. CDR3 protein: CASSPGLAGGPNTGELFF. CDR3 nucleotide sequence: TGTGCCAGCAGCCCGGGACTAGCGGGGGGGCCCAACACCGGGGAGCTGTTTTTT.

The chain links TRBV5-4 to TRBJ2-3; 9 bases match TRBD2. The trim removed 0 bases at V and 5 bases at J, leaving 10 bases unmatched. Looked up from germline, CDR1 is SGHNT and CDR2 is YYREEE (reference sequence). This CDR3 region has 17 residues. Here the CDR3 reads CASSLASRGGHKDTQYF. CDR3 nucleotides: TGTGCCAGCAGCTTGGCCTCGCGGGGGGGCCACAAAGATACGCAGTATTTT.

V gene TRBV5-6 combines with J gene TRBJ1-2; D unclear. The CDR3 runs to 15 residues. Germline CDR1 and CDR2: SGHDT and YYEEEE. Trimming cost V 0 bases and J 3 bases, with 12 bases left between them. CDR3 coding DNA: TGTGCCAGCAGCTTGGCAGGTGGGCAGCACTATGGCTACACCTTC. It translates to CASSLAGGQHYGYTF. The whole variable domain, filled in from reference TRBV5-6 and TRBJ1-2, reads DAGVTQSPTHLIKTRGQQVTLRCSPKSGHDTVSWYQQALGQGPQFIFQYYEEEERQRGNFPDRFSGHQFPNYSSELNVNALLLGDSALYLCASSLAGGQHYGYTFGSGTRLTVV.

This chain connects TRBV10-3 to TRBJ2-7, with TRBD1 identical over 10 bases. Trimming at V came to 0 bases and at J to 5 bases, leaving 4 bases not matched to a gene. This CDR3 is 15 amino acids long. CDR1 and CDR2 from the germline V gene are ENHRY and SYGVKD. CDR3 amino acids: CAISESTGGMDEQYF. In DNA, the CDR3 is TGTGCCATCAGTGAGTCGACAGGGGGCATGGACGAGCAGTACTTC.

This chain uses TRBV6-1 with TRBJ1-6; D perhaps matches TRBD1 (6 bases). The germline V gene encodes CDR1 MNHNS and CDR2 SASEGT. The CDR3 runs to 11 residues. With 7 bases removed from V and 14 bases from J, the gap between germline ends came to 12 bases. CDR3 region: CASKRGGALHF. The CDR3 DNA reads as TGTGCCAGCAAGAGAGGGGGAGCCCTCCACTTT.